These 3 T cell receptor beta chains were sequenced from one sample in a study of cytomegalovirus exposure and HLA in healthy donors. PCR amplification relied on 60 Vbeta primers (plus 13 Jbeta primers). The method was immunoSEQ multiplex PCR; TCRdb's version includes in-frame clones alone and lacks a portion of them. The sample consists of 90,000 to 110,000 clones, approximately 73% of them appearing once. Sequences were obtained from PBMCs. Receptors were obtained from a middle-aged man in good health and CMV-seronegative.

The chain carries TRBV10-3 and TRBJ1-1; D is unresolved. Germline CDR1 and CDR2: ENHRY and SYGVKD. CDR3 length: 14 residues. The ends were cut back, 2 bases at V and 7 bases at J, with 14 bases in the middle. The CDR3 spells CAISERVVASEAFF. The CDR3 nucleotides are TGTGCCATCAGTGAGCGGGTGGTGGCTAGTGAAGCTTTCTTT.

Written as DNA, the CDR3 is TGTGCCAGCAGCTTTGACAGGGGCGAGGACACCGGGGAGCTGTTTTTT. Amino acids: CASSFDRGEDTGELFF. J is TRBJ2-2 and V is TRBV5-4; 8 bases map to TRBD1. This CDR3 has 16 amino acids. V lost 2 bases and J lost 3; bases outside the gene matches: 6. CDR1 is SGHNT and CDR2 is YYREEE in the germline V gene (reference sequence).

The V gene is TRBV10-3, the J gene TRBJ2-2; 7 bases line up with TRBD2. Germline-derived CDR1 and CDR2 are ENHRY and SYGVKD. Germline trimming cut 6 bases from V and 5 bases from J; bases unmatched to any gene: 6. The CDR3 runs 14 residues. DNA for the CDR3: TGTGCCATCAGCCCAACTAGCGCTACCGGGGAGCTGTTTTTT. Amino acids: CAISPTSATGELFF.